This entry is about one TCR beta chain. Its binding antigen is unknown. The sample holds no much larger clone one base away, and base qualities are not on file. This record belongs to a study of blood T cell repertoires in COVID-19 (dated by TCRdb to the early 2020s). Describing the broader study: Collaborator samples came from the United States, Italy and Spain and covered acute and convalescent phases of COVID-19. The material from the prospective study consisted of cDNA or gDNA derived from T cells, B-cell-depleted T cells, or PBMCs. Deeply sampled blood TCRbeta repertoires from subjects exposed to, actively infected with, or recovered from COVID-19 were included in the dataset. A freely available public database, intended as a resource for researchers studying the immune response to SARS-CoV-2, is where the repertoires were released. Samples came from the ongoing ImmuneRACE study (first 160 participants) plus 1,254 subjects from 6 global collaborators. Sample metadata almost always included a de-identified subject ID, COVID-19 status, age in years and sex. Where available, HLA class I and class II types were obtained from metadata supplied by the sample provider rather than from assay-based typing. What the authors observed across the whole study: The amount of clinical and demographic metadata varied by source and participant and was provided uncurated.

Taken from the germline V gene, the CDR1 and CDR2 loops are SNHLY and FYNNEI. Trimming takes 6 bases off V and 4 bases off J; junction bases not matched to a gene: 8. The CDR3 goes from the cysteine to the phenylalanine over 14 residues. Only CDR3 DNA is held: 42 bases, read in frame from base 1. The immunoSEQ Assay, a bias-controlled multiplex PCR, was used to amplify TCRbeta CDR3 regions from genomic DNA. The original methods were these. Within the assay, amplification of reference gene primers was used to estimate how many nucleated cells each sample contained. To quantify the absolute abundance of each unique TCRbeta CDR3 rearrangement, sequence reads were collapsed and filtered. For each sample, productive Simpson clonality was calculated as the square root of Simpson's diversity index across productive rearrangements. TCRdb retrieved this table from immuneACCESS and kept in-frame rearrangements only. Not all clones are present; in checked studies, unresolved V genes account for under half, and no reason is known for the remainder. That table is the source of V, J and clone size, and D and trimming were worked out from the DNA. The sample table shows about 170,000 clones, and roughly four fifths are seen once. The ten largest clones take up approximately 10% of the sample.

Collaborating institutions collected whole blood in K2EDTA tubes following their own protocols. For TCRbeta analysis, collaborator samples were shipped as frozen whole blood, as isolated PBMCs, or as DNA extracted from either sample type. The TCR comes from a man between 70 and 80 years old with active or convalescent COVID-19. Sequencing was done on a sample of peripheral blood. The chain uses TRBV2 and TRBJ2-7; TRBD1 fits 8 bases in the junction. The DNA reads as follows: TGTGCCAGCAGGGACAGGGCCCACCCATACGAGCAGTACTTC. This codes for CASRDRAHPYEQYF. Outside the CDR3, residues come from the reference TRBV2 and TRBJ2-7 proteins, so the full variable domain is: EPEVTQTPSHQVTQMGQEVILRCVPISNHLYFYWYRQILGQKVEFLVSFYNNEISEKSEIFDDQFSVERPDGSNFTLKIRSTKLEDSAMYFCASRDRAHPYEQYFGPGTRLTVT.